Below, 9 T cell receptor beta chains from the same sample are listed, as sequenced in a study of cytomegalovirus exposure and HLA in healthy donors. This PCR relied on a set of 60 Vbeta primers and 13 Jbeta primers. Only in-frame clones appear in the TCRdb table, and some are missing; sequencing was by immunoSEQ multiplex PCR. The sample holds 55,000 to 85,000 clones, 55% to 65% seen once. Source material: PBMCs. Every receptor here comes from a woman aged 50 to 65 in good health and CMV-seronegative.

The chain employs TRBV4-3 and TRBJ2-5, with 9 positions matching TRBD2. V lost 4 bases, J lost 5 bases, and 8 bases stayed unmatched. Germline V lookup: CDR1 LGHNA, CDR2 YSLEER. The CDR3 extends over 15 amino acids. This chain's CDR3 is CASSLQIAGAETQYF. The CDR3, as DNA: TGCGCCAGCAGCCTACAGATAGCGGGAGCCGAGACCCAGTACTTC.

This sequence joins TRBV6-6 and TRBJ2-7; 7 bases line up with TRBD2. Trimming at V came to 2 bases and at J to 2 bases, leaving 3 bases not matched to a gene. The CDR3 spans 14 residues. Germline-derived CDR1 and CDR2 are MNHNY and SVGAGI (reference sequence). CDR3 nucleotides: TGTGCCAGCAGTTACGGCGGGACTACCTACGAGCAGTACTTC. Its translation: CASSYGGTTYEQYF.

The chain couples TRBV4-3 to TRBJ2-5; a possible D gene is TRBD1 (6 bases). Germline V gene data show CDR1 as LGHNA and CDR2 as YSLEER. The CDR3 loop spans 16 amino acids. Trimming left V 4 bases short and J 5 bases short, with 20 bases between. The CDR3 coding sequence is TGCGCCAGCAGCCCATCTGACAGGCCCACCGGCGAGACCCAGTACTTC. It yields the protein CASSPSDRPTGETQYF.

The genes are TRBV30 and TRBJ1-5; 7 bases map to TRBD1. The CDR3 loop spans 15 amino acids. Unmatched junction bases numbered 7, after V lost 5 bases and J lost 0 bases. Germline-derived CDR1 and CDR2 are GTSNPN and SVGIG (reference sequence). The CDR3 spells CAWLTGSVSNQPQHF. DNA of the CDR3: TGTGCCTGGTTGACAGGGAGCGTTAGCAATCAGCCCCAGCATTTT.

This clone appeared a few times. The chain carries TRBV27 and TRBJ2-1; possible D gene TRBD2, 6 bases. The CDR3 totals 12 residues. Per the germline V gene, CDR1 is MNHEY and CDR2 is SMNVEV (reference sequence). The germline V and J ends were trimmed by 3 bases and 8 bases, with 8 bases remaining between them. The CDR3 loop reads CASSLWGDEQFF. Here the CDR3 DNA reads TGTGCCAGCAGTTTGTGGGGGGATGAGCAGTTCTTC.

The chain links TRBV27 to TRBJ2-7; D possibly corresponds to TRBD1 (6 bases). Trimming removed 2 bases at V and 3 bases at J, with 8 bases between. Germline CDR1 MNHEY, CDR2 SMNVEV (reference sequence). The CDR3 sequence is 13 residues long. The CDR3 DNA follows: TGTGCCAGCAGTTTAGGACAGCTCTACGAGCAGTACTTC. It yields the protein CASSLGQLYEQYF.

This clone was seen a single time. The chain carries TRBV7-6 and TRBJ2-3, with 7 bases fitting TRBD2. CDR3 size: 15 residues. The V and J ends lost 0 bases and 5 bases, in that order; junction bases with no gene match: 5. Germline assignment: CDR1 SGHVS and CDR2 FNYEAQ. CDR3 nucleotides: TGTGCCAGCAGCTTAGCGGGAGGGCCAAGAGATACGCAGTATTTT. Its protein product is CASSLAGGPRDTQYF.

V is TRBV7-9 and J is TRBJ1-4, with 8 bases matching TRBD1. This CDR3 has 14 amino acids. J gave up 6 bases and V 6 bases, and 6 bases lay outside the gene matches. From germline, CDR1 is SEHNR and CDR2 FQNEAQ (reference sequence). The CDR3 loop reads CASRPGQVHEKLFF. DNA for the CDR3: TGTGCCAGCAGGCCGGGACAGGTGCATGAAAAACTGTTTTTT.

V and J are TRBV6-5 and TRBJ2-1, with a tentative D call TRBD2 (6 bases). V dropped 5 bases and J dropped 5 bases, with 13 bases sitting between them. Germline-derived CDR1 and CDR2 are MNHEY and SVGAGI. This CDR3 has 14 residues. The CDR3 DNA is TGTGCCAGCAGTGCACGGACTACCAACAATGAGCAGTTCTTC. Translating gives CASSARTTNNEQFF.